This TCR beta chain was obtained from a study of vaccination and CD4 T cells after COVID-19. As for the study in general: By nasal swab PCR, the convalescent patients were SARS-CoV-2 positive, with several mild cases and one severe. In culture, cells were exposed to overlapping spike peptides from SARS-CoV-2, HCoV-NL63, HCoV-OC43 and HCoV-229E.

A remark on this clonotype: What it recognizes is unknown.

Time point described: late sampling 161 to 241 days after vaccination in a few convalescent patients. Treatment noted: roughly 10-day PBMC culture with coronavirus spike peptide pools or control peptides (ViraFEST assay). Before TCRs were sequenced, ViraFEST expanded antigen-specific T cells with peptide pools. Germline CDR1 MDHEN, CDR2 SYDVKM. V lost 9 bases and J lost 4, with 15 bases in between. The CDR3 is made up of 13 amino acids. General study points: Spike mono-reactive status applied to 304 of 307 vaccine-specific clones in convalescent patients.

Scientists ran DNA taken from cultured CD4+ T cells through the Oncomine TCR Beta short-read assay for sequencing. TCRdb recomputed calls from the PCR reads with MiXCR, one row per CDR3 protein. The sample yields around 15,000 distinct CDR3 sequences, about half seen once. This TCR was recovered from a human donor who had recovered from COVID-19. This specimen consisted of CD4+ T cells from blood, cultured in vitro, obtained about 7 months after SARS-CoV-2 vaccination. The rearrangement joins TRBV28 to TRBJ2-5; perhaps TRBD1 as D (6 bases). The CDR3, as DNA: TGTGCCAGTCAGGGGCCTTATCGAGAGACCCAGTACTTC. It encodes CASQGPYRETQYF.